This is a list of T cell receptor beta chains from one sample in a study of identical twins. TCRdb independently ran MiXCR on the 5' RACE reads; one entry per CDR3 protein. In the table there are about 470,000 distinct CDR3 sequences, approximately 25% of which are singletons. This sample also belongs to another study, concerning T cells expressing NK-cell markers.

The specimen sequenced was CD4+ T cells sorted from blood. All receptors come from a woman under 30 in good health. Each CDR3 is given with its conserved first and last residue. D genes are given only for firm matches. Clone size, where shown, is once, few, many, or a class for clones that have expanded.

clone_size: -; d_call: TRBD2; v_call: TRBV11-3; j_call: TRBJ2-1; cdr3_aa: CASSHTSGSKNEQFF; cdr3_nt: TGTGCCAGCAGCCATACTAGCGGGAGTAAAAATGAGCAGTTCTTC
clone_size: -; d_call: TRBD2; v_call: TRBV11-3; j_call: TRBJ2-4; cdr3_aa: CASSLDSGTGGNIQYF; cdr3_nt: TGTGCCAGCAGCTTAGATTCAGGGACGGGGGGAAACATTCAGTACTTC
clone_size: -; d_call: -; v_call: TRBV12-3/TRBV12-4; j_call: TRBJ1-3; cdr3_aa: CASSAYSGNTIYF; cdr3_nt: TGTGCCAGCAGTGCCTACTCTGGAAACACCATATATTTT
clone_size: -; d_call: -; v_call: TRBV20-1; j_call: TRBJ1-1; cdr3_aa: CSARKGRYEAFF; cdr3_nt: TGCAGTGCTAGGAAAGGCAGGTATGAAGCTTTCTTT
clone_size: -; d_call: -; v_call: TRBV9; j_call: TRBJ2-3; cdr3_aa: CASSFAPGPAFGDTQYF; cdr3_nt: TGTGCCAGCAGCTTTGCTCCGGGACCCGCCTTCGGAGATACGCAGTATTTT
clone_size: -; d_call: TRBD1; v_call: TRBV27; j_call: TRBJ1-5; cdr3_aa: CASSSRQGSNQPQHF; cdr3_nt: TGTGCCAGCAGTTCCCGACAGGGCAGCAATCAGCCCCAGCATTTT
clone_size: -; d_call: TRBD2; v_call: TRBV7-8; j_call: TRBJ2-1; cdr3_aa: CASSPKRLAGPNEQFF; cdr3_nt: TGTGCCAGCAGCCCAAAACGACTAGCGGGGCCCAATGAGCAGTTCTTC
clone_size: few; d_call: TRBD1; v_call: TRBV12-3/TRBV12-4; j_call: TRBJ2-1; cdr3_aa: CASRDREYEQFF; cdr3_nt: TGTGCCAGCCGGGACAGGGAGTATGAGCAGTTCTTC
clone_size: few; d_call: -; v_call: TRBV20-1; j_call: TRBJ2-3; cdr3_aa: CSVFSPGLYGTDTQYF; cdr3_nt: TGCAGTGTCTTCAGTCCGGGGCTATACGGCACAGATACGCAGTATTTT
clone_size: few; d_call: -; v_call: TRBV12-3/TRBV12-4; j_call: TRBJ2-4; cdr3_aa: CASSFWAKNIQYF; cdr3_nt: TGTGCCAGCAGTTTTTGGGCCAAAAACATTCAGTACTTC
clone_size: -; d_call: -; v_call: TRBV12-3/TRBV12-4; j_call: TRBJ2-1; cdr3_aa: CASRTGRIYNEQFF; cdr3_nt: TGTGCCAGCAGAACGGGGCGTATTTACAATGAGCAGTTCTTC
clone_size: few; d_call: TRBD2; v_call: TRBV20-1; j_call: TRBJ2-5; cdr3_aa: CSARSGASGGTQYF; cdr3_nt: TGCAGTGCTAGATCCGGCGCTAGCGGGGGTACCCAGTACTTC